This TCR beta chain was profiled in a study of regulatory T cells in long-lasting Graves disease. Study results and caveats: Rather than thyroid tissue, only peripheral blood underwent study. Compared with new cases, persistent Graves' patients showed reduced TCR diversity.

Building the TCR beta libraries relied on iRepertoire HTBI primers, and CDR3 regions underwent Arm-PCR. TCRdb re-called the multiplex PCR reads with MiXCR, one entry per CDR3 protein. The sample comprises around 400,000 distinct CDR3 sequences, 10% to 15% of which are singletons, and approximately 20% rests with the top ten. The V end was cut by 3 bases, the J end by 0 bases, with 11 bases between. The CDR3 is made up of 16 amino acids. This clonotype has at least ten counts. What it binds is not known. Time point in this sample: newly diagnosed GD, antithyroid drugs for less than 3 months. The TCR library used RNA extracted from PBMCs. The sample also formed part of further work on T cells in Graves' hyperthyroidism and ophthalmopathy. As reported in that work: Most thyroid clonotypes expanded above 0.001 were also detected in blood.

V and J are TRBV12-3 or TRBV12-4 and TRBJ1-4, with D uncertain. This sample comprised peripheral blood mononuclear cells (PBMCs), obtained at new diagnosis, from a patient treated with antithyroid drugs. The receptor comes from a young woman with Graves disease. For the CDR3, the DNA is TGTGCCAGCAGTTTTGAGGAGACCTCAACTAATGAAAAACTGTTTTTT. Translated, it gives CASSFEETSTNEKLFF.